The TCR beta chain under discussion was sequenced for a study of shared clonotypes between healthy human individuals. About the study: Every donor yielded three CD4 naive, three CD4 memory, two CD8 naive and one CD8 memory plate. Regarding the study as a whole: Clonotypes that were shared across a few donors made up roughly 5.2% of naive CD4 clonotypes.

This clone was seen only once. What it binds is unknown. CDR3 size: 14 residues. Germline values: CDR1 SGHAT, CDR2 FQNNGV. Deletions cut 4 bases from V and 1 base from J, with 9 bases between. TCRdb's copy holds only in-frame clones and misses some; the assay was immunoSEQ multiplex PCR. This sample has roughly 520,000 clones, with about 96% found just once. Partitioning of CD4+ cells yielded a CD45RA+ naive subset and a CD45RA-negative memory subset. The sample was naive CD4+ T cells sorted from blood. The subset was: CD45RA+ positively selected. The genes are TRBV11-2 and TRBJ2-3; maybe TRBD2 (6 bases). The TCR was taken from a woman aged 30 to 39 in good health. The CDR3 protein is CASSSASGTDTQYF. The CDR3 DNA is TGTGCCAGCAGCTCCGCTAGCGGCACAGATACGCAGTATTTT.